This is a list of T cell receptor beta chains from one sample in a study of OX40 agonist ivuxolimab in advanced cancers. The assay was immunoSEQ multiplex PCR, and TCRdb's table has in-frame clones only and misses some. The sample lists around 70,000 clones, about nine tenths seen once, with 2% to 2.5% in the top ten. The material was CD4+ or CD8+ T cells sorted from blood, obtained in a trial of the OX40 agonist ivuxolimab. These receptors were obtained from an adult with an advanced solid tumor such as melanoma, head and neck, liver or kidney cancer. Both conserved end residues are part of each CDR3. D genes are given only for firm matches. A clone size is listed for some rows: how often the clone was seen (once, few, many), or a class if it is expanded.

-	-	TRBV4-2	TRBJ1-1	TGTGCCAGCAGCCAAGAGGGGGGGGTATGGGAGAACACTGAAGCTTTCTTT	CASSQEGGVWENTEAFF
-	TRBD1	TRBV19	TRBJ2-6	TGTGCCAGTATTCCAAGGGCAAGATCCCGGGACAGGGACCCCTCTGGGGCCAACGTCCTGACTTTC	CASIPRARSRDRDPSGANVLTF
few	TRBD1	TRBV4-2	TRBJ1-4	TGTGCCAGCAGCCAGTCCGGACAGGGAACAAATGAAAAACTGTTTTTT	CASSQSGQGTNEKLFF
once	-	TRBV10-3	TRBJ2-7	TGTGCCATCAGAACTCAGGACACCCGCTCCTACGAGCAGTACTTC	CAIRTQDTRSYEQYF
-	-	TRBV30	TRBJ2-3	TGTGCCTGGAGAGCCGCGGGGCGCACAGATACGCAGTATTTT	CAWRAAGRTDTQYF
-	-	TRBV5-1	TRBJ1-1	TGCGCCAGCAGCGACGGTACATTGAACACTGAAGCTTTCTTT	CASSDGTLNTEAFF
-	-	TRBV6-5	TRBJ1-4	TGTGCCAGCAGTTTACAAAACCTGAAGAATGAAAAACTGTTTTTT	CASSLQNLKNEKLFF
-	-	TRBV18	TRBJ2-7	TGTGCCAGCTCAGACCAGGGGCTCGACGAGCAGTACTTC	CASSDQGLDEQYF
-	-	TRBV7-2	TRBJ1-5	TGTGCCAGCAGCTTATCGTCATCGGCCGGGGCGGGGGGCAATCAGCCCCAGCATTTT	CASSLSSSAGAGGNQPQHF
-	-	TRBV7-2	TRBJ2-4	TGTGCCAGCAGCTTAGTCTCGAGTGGGAACATTCAGTACTTC	CASSLVSSGNIQYF
-	-	TRBV28	TRBJ1-5	TGTGCCAGCAGCCCGTCTAGGGGGGGGATCCAGGCCCAGCATTTT	CASSPSRGGIQAQHF
-	-	TRBV6-6	TRBJ2-3	TGTGCCAGCTCTCAGAACGTGTTGGCAGATACGCAGTATTTT	CASSQNVLADTQYF
once	-	TRBV11-2	TRBJ1-6	TGTGCCAGCAGCAAGACACCCGGCTCCTATAATTCACCCCTCCACTTT	CASSKTPGSYNSPLHF
-	-	TRBV5-1	TRBJ1-1	TGCGCCAGCACAACGGGGAGAGACACTGAAGCTTTCTTT	CASTTGRDTEAFF
-	TRBD1	TRBV27	TRBJ1-1	TGTGCCAGCACCACGTTGGACAGGGGGCTGCGTGAAGCTTTCTTT	CASTTLDRGLREAFF
-	-	TRBV7-2	TRBJ2-3	TGTGCCAGCAGCCAGGGGGGCCTAATCACAGATACGCAGTATTTT	CASSQGGLITDTQYF
-	TRBD1	TRBV28	TRBJ1-4	TGTGCCAGCAGGCCAGGGGGCAGTGAAAAACTGTTTTTT	CASRPGGSEKLFF
once	TRBD1	TRBV6-5	TRBJ1-2	TGTGCCAGCAGCCCGGGGACAGGGAACTATGGCTACACCTTC	CASSPGTGNYGYTF